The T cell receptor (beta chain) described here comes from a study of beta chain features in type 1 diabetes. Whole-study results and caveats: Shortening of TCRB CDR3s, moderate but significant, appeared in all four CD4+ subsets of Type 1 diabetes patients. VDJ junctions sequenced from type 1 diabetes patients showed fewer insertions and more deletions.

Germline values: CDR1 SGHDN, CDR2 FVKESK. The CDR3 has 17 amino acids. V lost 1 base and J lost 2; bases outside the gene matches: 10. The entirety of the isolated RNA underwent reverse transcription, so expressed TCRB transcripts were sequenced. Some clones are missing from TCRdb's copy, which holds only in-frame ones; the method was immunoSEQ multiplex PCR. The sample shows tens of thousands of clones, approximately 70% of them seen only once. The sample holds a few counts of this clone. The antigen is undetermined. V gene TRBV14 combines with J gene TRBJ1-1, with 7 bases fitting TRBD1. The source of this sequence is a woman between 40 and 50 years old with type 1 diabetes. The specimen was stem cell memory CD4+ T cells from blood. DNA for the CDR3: TGTGCCAGCAGCCAAGCGAACTCTAACAGGGGAAACACTGAAGCTTTCTTT. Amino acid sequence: CASSQANSNRGNTEAFF.